This T cell receptor beta chain was identified in a study of T cells in narcolepsy. Background on the study: Patients with NT1 or NT2 and healthy control donors were enrolled.

On this clone: Its specificity is unknown.

The CDR3 contains 12 residues. The V segment lost 4 bases and the J segment 13 bases; nucleotides outside the gene matches: 7. CDR1 is SGHRS and CDR2 is YFSETQ in the germline V gene. This table comes from immunoSEQ multiplex PCR, and its TCRdb copy is limited to in-frame clones, with some not included. This sample yields 30,000 to 35,000 clones, of which around 80% are seen a single time; around 1.1% belongs to the top ten. Study conclusions and caveats: Autoreactive clonotypes reportedly recurred in blood of same and different patients, not controls. Autoreactive HCRT-specific and TRIB2-specific clonotypes were marked in same-patient CSF-versus-blood CD4+ comparisons. Some memory CD4+ repertoires had no autoreactive clone sequences.

The specimen was memory (CD45RA-) CD4+ T cells from blood. J is TRBJ2-1 and V is TRBV5-1; 8 positions agree with TRBD2. This sequence originates from a human donor in good health. The chain's CDR3 is CASSLGGTSQFF. DNA for the CDR3: TGCGCCAGCAGCCTGGGGGGGACTAGTCAGTTCTTC.